The next 10 T cell receptor beta chains were all read from a single sample in a study of blood T cell repertoires in COVID-19 (dated by TCRdb to about 2020). Libraries were prepared through the immunoSEQ multiplex PCR assay. Here the immuneACCESS table is served through TCRdb, limited to in-frame sequences with V and J called. Missing clones are a known gap in these copies; in checked studies unresolved V genes cover under half, and the rest lacks a known reason. This sample gives around 430,000 clones in total; about 91% of them show up just once. Of the sample, 10% to 15% falls within the top ten clones. The sample taken for sequencing was peripheral blood. All receptors derive from a woman aged 45-60 years with COVID-19, enrolled during active disease.

This chain joins TRBV5-4 and TRBJ1-2; 10 nucleotides line up with TRBD1. Per the germline V gene, CDR1 is SGHNT and CDR2 is YYREEE (reference sequence). The length of the CDR3 is 18 residues. The V segment lost 4 bases and the J segment 4 bases; nucleotides outside the gene matches: 16. The CDR3 DNA reads as TGTGCCAGCAGCAATAGGATGGGACAGGGGACCTCAATCTATGGCTACACCTTC. Translation gives CASSNRMGQGTSIYGYTF.

This sequence joins TRBV4-2 and TRBJ1-2, with D maybe TRBD1 (5 bases). This CDR3 contains 15 residues. V was shortened by 4 bases and J by 5 bases, with 17 bases between the two germline ends. Germline CDR1 reads LGHNA; CDR2 reads YNFKEQ. The CDR3: CASSPSGGGSYGYTF. CDR3 coding DNA: TGTGCCAGCAGCCCTAGTGGTGGGGGGTCATATGGCTACACCTTC.

V gene TRBV13 combines with J gene TRBJ2-3; D may be TRBD1 (5 bases). Per germline, CDR1 PRHDT and CDR2 FYEKMQ (reference sequence). CDR3 length equals 14 residues. Trimming cost V 3 bases and J 4 bases, with 11 bases left between them. The CDR3: CASSFGRAPDTQYF. CDR3 nucleotide sequence: TGTGCCAGCAGCTTCGGCAGGGCCCCAGATACGCAGTATTTT.

Here the CDR3 DNA reads TGTGCCACCAGTGCTTCCCCCCATTTAGCGGGGGCCCAAGAGACCCAGTACTTC. Amino acids: CATSASPHLAGAQETQYF. The chain recombines TRBV24-1 with TRBJ2-5; 9 bases match TRBD2. The J segment lost 1 base and the V segment lost 5 bases, leaving 13 bases of the junction unmatched. This CDR3 region has 18 residues. The germline CDR1 and CDR2 sequences are KGHDR and SFDVKD.

The chain employs TRBV5-1 and TRBJ2-2; D is uncertain. CDR3 size: 14 residues. Trimming stripped 0 bases from V and 4 bases from J, with 7 bases between. The germline gives CDR1 SGHRS, CDR2 YFSETQ. The CDR3 reads CASSLARFTGELFF. The CDR3 DNA reads TGCGCCAGCAGCTTGGCCCGGTTCACCGGGGAGCTGTTTTTT. The full variable domain, completed using reference TRBV5-1 and TRBJ2-2, is KAGVTQTPRYLIKTRGQQVTLSCSPISGHRSVSWYQQTPGQGLQFLFEYFSETQRNKGNFPGRFSGRQFSNSRSEMNVSTLELGDSALYLCASSLARFTGELFFGEGSRLTVL.

The chain employs TRBV11-2 and TRBJ2-3; the match to TRBD2 covers 12 bases. The CDR3 is 15 amino acids. The V segment lost 4 bases and the J segment 4 bases; nucleotides outside the gene matches: 3. CDR1 and CDR2 (germline): SGHAT, FQNNGV. This CDR3 is CASSSSGGAPDTQYF. The CDR3 DNA reads as TGTGCCAGCAGCTCTAGCGGGGGGGCTCCAGATACGCAGTATTTT.

The genes are TRBV30 and TRBJ1-2; D perhaps matches TRBD1 (6 bases). The CDR3 totals 13 residues. Germline CDR1 and CDR2: GTSNPN and SVGIG (reference sequence). V lost 3 bases and J lost 4, with 12 bases in between. In DNA, the CDR3 is TGTGCCTGGAGCTTAACAGGGATCTATGGCTACACCTTC. Encoded protein: CAWSLTGIYGYTF.

Only one count was recorded for this clone. The V and J genes are TRBV28 and TRBJ1-5; possible D gene TRBD1, 5 bases. CDR3 length: 12 residues. With 2 bases removed from V and 11 bases from J, the gap between germline ends came to 10 bases. The germline V gene has CDR1 MDHEN and CDR2 SYDVKM. CDR3 DNA sequence: TGTGCCAGCAGTTTAGACAGAGAGGCCCAGCATTTT. Translation: CASSLDREAQHF.

V gene TRBV19 combines with J gene TRBJ1-1; 10 bases are shared with TRBD1. The length of the CDR3 is 14 residues. The J segment lost 1 base and the V segment lost 7 bases, leaving 3 bases of the junction unmatched. Germline assignment: CDR1 LNHDA and CDR2 SQIVND (reference sequence). CDR3 sequence: CASKRDRGNTEAFF. In DNA form, the CDR3 reads TGTGCCAGTAAACGGGACAGGGGGAACACTGAAGCTTTCTTT.

This clone was counted ten times or more. The gene calls are TRBV19 and TRBJ1-1; TRBD1 aligns across 7 bases. The germline V gene encodes CDR1 LNHDA and CDR2 SQIVND (reference sequence). V was clipped by 6 bases and J by 6 bases; unmatched bases: 1. The CDR3 is 11 amino acids. CDR3 coding DNA: TGTGCCAGTAGGGGGACAGCTGAAGCTTTCTTT. Encoded protein: CASRGTAEAFF.